This TCR beta chain was identified during a study of blood T cell repertoires in COVID-19. About the study: Acute-phase and convalescent COVID-19 samples originated in the United States, Italy and Spain.

Germline V CDR1 and CDR2: MNHEY, SVGEGT. The J segment lost 3 bases and the V segment lost 2 bases, leaving 6 bases of the junction unmatched. The CDR3 has 15 amino acids. The participants were between roughly 18 and 100 years old and came from 24 US areas. Clinical histories supplied by participants themselves formed the basis of cohort assignment. Cohort 3 donors counted as recovered after two negative PCRs, clearance, or resolved symptoms. This clone occurred a few times. Data came from immunoSEQ multiplex PCR; TCRdb stores just in-frame clones and leaves some out. Of 300,000 to 400,000 clones in the sample, roughly 91% are singletons; the top ten hold 0.9% to 1.5%.

Sequenced material: PBMCs or T cells enriched from blood (not recorded which). The chain carries TRBV6-2 or TRBV6-3 and TRBJ1-1; 7 bases align to TRBD1. This receptor was taken from a woman under 30 who had recovered from COVID-19. DNA for the CDR3: TGTGCCAGCAGTTACGGGCCAACAGGGGACACTGAAGCTTTCTTT. Translation gives CASSYGPTGDTEAFF.